One and the same sample provided the 10 T cell receptor beta chains below, sequenced in a study of blood T cell repertoires in COVID-19. Using immunoSEQ multiplex PCR, the repertoire was profiled, and TCRdb retains in-frame clones only, with some absent. Of about 260,000 clones listed, 88% were seen once; the top ten hold roughly 12%. Material for sequencing was peripheral blood. The receptors originated from a woman aged 25 to 39 with COVID-19, enrolled during active disease.

This sequence joins TRBV11-2 and TRBJ2-7; 7 nucleotides align to TRBD1. CDR1 and CDR2 (germline): SGHAT, FQNNGV. The CDR3 totals 14 residues. Trimming took 5 bases from V and 0 from J; bases not matched to a gene: 4. The CDR3 nucleotides read TGTGCCAGCAGCACCCGACAGGGCTCCTACGAGCAGTACTTC. It is translated as CASSTRQGSYEQYF.

This clone has a single count. This sequence joins TRBV24-1 and TRBJ2-7; 7 nucleotides align to TRBD1. Germline V gene data show CDR1 as KGHDR and CDR2 as SFDVKD. V shed 5 bases and J 6 bases; nucleotides not matched to a gene: 6. CDR3 length: 13 amino acids. The CDR3 sequence is CATSGQGYSEQYF. For the CDR3, the DNA is TGTGCCACCAGTGGACAGGGATACTCCGAGCAGTACTTC.

The gene calls are TRBV4-2 and TRBJ2-2; 8 bases are a match to TRBD1. The CDR3 loop spans 17 amino acids. The germline V gene encodes CDR1 LGHNA and CDR2 YNFKEQ. The V segment lost 1 base and the J segment 6 bases; nucleotides outside the gene matches: 10. The CDR3 DNA reads as TGTGCCAGCAGCCAAGGTCTAACAGGGGGTCCGGCCGGGGAGCTGTTTTTT. Its translation is CASSQGLTGGPAGELFF.

This chain links TRBV2 with TRBJ1-1; tentatively, D is TRBD1 (5 bases). Between the trimmed V and J ends, which lost 3 bases and 3 bases, there was a span of 8 bases. The CDR3 runs 13 residues. Germline CDR1 is SNHLY and CDR2 is FYNNEI. The CDR3 loop reads CASSDRGYTEAFF. The CDR3 DNA reads as TGTGCCAGCAGTGATAGGGGATACACTGAAGCTTTCTTT.

The chain uses TRBV5-6 and TRBJ2-7, with 11 nucleotides matching TRBD2. The J segment lost 0 bases and the V segment lost 2 bases, leaving 10 bases of the junction unmatched. The CDR3 loop spans 18 amino acids. Per the germline V gene, CDR1 is SGHDT and CDR2 is YYEEEE. The CDR3 coding sequence is TGTGCCAGCAGCTTTTTTGGACTAGCGGGCCCGAGCTCCTACGAGCAGTACTTC. Translating gives CASSFFGLAGPSSYEQYF. The variable domain in full, completed from reference TRBV5-6 and TRBJ2-7, reads DAGVTQSPTHLIKTRGQQVTLRCSPKSGHDTVSWYQQALGQGPQFIFQYYEEEERQRGNFPDRFSGHQFPNYSSELNVNALLLGDSALYLCASSFFGLAGPSSYEQYFGPGTRLTVT.

The chain carries TRBV19 and TRBJ1-4, with D possibly being TRBD1 (6 bases). Germline V lookup: CDR1 LNHDA, CDR2 SQIVND (reference sequence). The CDR3 spans 15 residues. V was clipped by 5 bases and J by 7 bases, with 17 bases between them. The CDR3 here is CASSLTGTRSEKLFF. DNA for the CDR3: TGTGCCAGTAGTTTAACAGGGACCCGGAGTGAAAAACTGTTTTTT.

This chain joins TRBV5-5 and TRBJ1-6; 10 nucleotides match TRBD1. Germline-derived CDR1 and CDR2 are SGHKS and YYEKEE (reference sequence). CDR3 length equals 16 residues. V lost 4 bases to trimming and J lost 9 bases; unmatched junction nucleotides: 10. CDR3 DNA: TGTGCCAGCAGCCGCTCGACAGGGGGCACGGGTTCACCCCTCCACTTT. As protein: CASSRSTGGTGSPLHF.

The J gene is TRBJ1-3, the V gene TRBV7-2; TRBD1 matches 9 bases. This CDR3 is 16 amino acids long. J was trimmed by 4 bases and V by 5 bases; bases with no gene match: 9. From germline, CDR1 is SGHTA and CDR2 FQGNSA. The CDR3: CASSTSQGAQGNTIYF. The CDR3 DNA follows: TGTGCCAGCAGCACCTCACAGGGGGCGCAAGGAAACACCATATATTTT.

J is TRBJ1-4 and V is TRBV28, with TRBD1 identical over 12 bases. Germline CDR1 and CDR2: MDHEN and SYDVKM. Trimming took 5 bases from V and 8 from J; bases not matched to a gene: 18. The CDR3 has 19 residues. CDR3: CASSPLPRDRGRLDEKLFF. The CDR3 DNA reads as TGTGCCAGCAGTCCCCTCCCCCGGGACAGGGGGCGGTTAGACGAAAAACTGTTTTTT.

This clone was recorded once. The chain recombines TRBV24-1 with TRBJ1-5; a possible D gene is TRBD1 (6 bases). CDR3 length: 12 residues. CDR1 is KGHDR, CDR2 SFDVKD, per germline. V was trimmed by 5 bases and J by 7 bases, leaving 8 bases between them. The CDR3 is CATSVRGQPQHF. DNA for the CDR3: TGTGCCACCAGTGTCAGGGGCCAGCCCCAGCATTTT.